Shown below are 27 T cell receptor beta chains from a single sample sequenced in a study of blood T cells in healthy people across ages. Through a sample-barcoded 5' primer and a J-beta primer mix, a second PCR was run for roughly 6 to 11 cycles. TCRdb re-called the 5' RACE reads with MiXCR, one entry per CDR3 protein. Among about 1,400,000 distinct CDR3 sequences, roughly 59% were seen once, and the ten largest hold more than 6%. The material sequenced was blood. Receptors originate from a young man in good health.

This chain links TRBV27 with TRBJ1-4, with D possibly TRBD1 on 5 matching bases. This CDR3 has 13 amino acids. Trimming stripped 7 bases from V and 8 bases from J, with 14 bases between. CDR1 is MNHEY, CDR2 SMNVEV, per germline (reference sequence). The DNA for the CDR3 is TGTGCCAGCACCGGGGGGGAAGAAGAAAAACTGTTTTTT. It encodes CASTGGEEEKLFF.

The rearrangement uses TRBV7-2 and TRBJ2-3, with a possible D match to TRBD1 (5 bases). V was clipped by 5 bases and J by 2 bases, with 26 bases between them. The CDR3 covers 19 residues. Germline lookup yields CDR1 SGHTA and CDR2 FQGNSA. The CDR3 spells CASSPTLIATAPITDTQYF. In nucleotides, the CDR3 is TGTGCCAGCAGCCCTACACTAATTGCGACAGCGCCGATCACAGATACGCAGTATTTT. The full variable domain, completed using reference TRBV7-2 and TRBJ2-3, is GAGVSQSPSNKVTEKGKDVELRCDPISGHTALYWYRQSLGQGLEFLIYFQGNSAPDKSGLPSDRFSAERTGGSVSTLTIQRTQQEDSAVYLCASSPTLIATAPITDTQYFGPGTRLTVL.

The chain employs TRBV29-1 and TRBJ1-1, with D possibly TRBD1 on 6 matching bases. V was clipped by 6 bases and J by 0 bases, with 14 bases between them. Germline V CDR1 and CDR2: SQVTM, ANQGSEA. The CDR3 covers 14 residues. CDR3 sequence reads: CSVARTVMNTEAFF. Written as DNA, the CDR3 is TGCAGCGTAGCCAGGACAGTCATGAACACTGAAGCTTTCTTT.

In its sample, this clonotype was seen a few times. This rearrangement joins TRBV12-3 or TRBV12-4 to TRBJ2-1, with 7 bases fitting TRBD2. V lost 6 bases, J lost 6 bases, and 11 bases stayed unmatched. The CDR3 totals 15 residues. The CDR3 sequence: CASRETGGFANEQFF. CDR3 sequence (DNA): TGTGCCAGCAGAGAGACCGGGGGGTTTGCCAATGAGCAGTTCTTC.

The chain combines TRBV2 with TRBJ2-1; D unclear. V was pared by 3 bases and J by 4 bases, with 13 bases between. Germline V gene sequence: CDR1 SNHLY, CDR2 FYNNEI. The CDR3 has 15 residues. CDR3 in amino acids: CASSDLSFGYNEQFF. The CDR3 nucleotides read TGTGCCAGCAGTGATCTATCCTTCGGGTACAATGAGCAGTTCTTC. Supplemented by reference TRBV2 and TRBJ2-1, the full variable domain reads EPEVTQTPSHQVTQMGQEVILRCVPISNHLYFYWYRQILGQKVEFLVSFYNNEISEKSEIFDDQFSVERPDGSNFTLKIRSTKLEDSAMYFCASSDLSFGYNEQFFGPGTRLTVL.

This clonotype was counted once. The DNA for the CDR3 is TGTGCCAGCAGTTTATCTGTATACACAGATACGCAGTATTTT. It translates to CASSLSVYTDTQYF. The rearrangement uses TRBV27 and TRBJ2-3; unclear D gene. The CDR3 runs to 14 residues. Germline V lookup: CDR1 MNHEY, CDR2 SMNVEV (reference sequence). V gave up 0 bases and J gave up 2 bases, with 6 bases separating them.

Details on this clonotype: Germline is not matched at one junction end, which may reflect a read error. The rearrangement links TRBV7-2 to TRBJ2-3; D might be TRBD1 (6 bases). The CDR3 runs to 18 residues. Germline values: CDR1 SGHTA, CDR2 FQGNSA. Written as DNA, the CDR3 is TGTGCCGGCAGCTGGACGTTGAGGACAGCAACTAGCACAGATACGCAGTATTTT. Translating gives CAGSWTLRTATSTDTQYF.

V usage is TRBV20-1 and J usage is TRBJ1-1; no clear D. This CDR3 comprises 15 residues. Germline values: CDR1 DFQATT, CDR2 SNEGSKA (reference sequence). V was pared by 0 bases and J by 0 bases, with 11 bases between. CDR3 DNA sequence: TGCAGTGCTAGAGATCTGCGGGAAATGAACACTGAAGCTTTCTTT. Its translation is CSARDLREMNTEAFF.

This rearrangement joins TRBV10-3 to TRBJ1-1, with D uncertain. The CDR3 consists of 14 residues. Trimming shortened V by 6 bases and J by 1 base, and 12 bases separated the two germline ends. CDR1 and CDR2 (germline): ENHRY, SYGVKD. CDR3 bases: TGTGCCATCAGCCGACGGTCACCGAACACTGAAGCTTTCTTT. It translates to CAISRRSPNTEAFF.

This chain uses TRBV9 with TRBJ2-7; no definite D call. V shed 3 bases and J shed 10 bases, with 17 bases lying between them. There are 13 residues in the CDR3. In germline, CDR1 is SGDLS, CDR2 YYNGEE. This CDR3 is CASSGDGQRTQYF. CDR3 sequence (DNA): TGTGCCAGCAGCGGAGACGGTCAGCGAACCCAGTACTTC.

The V and J genes are TRBV7-2 and TRBJ2-5; no clear D gene. V was trimmed by 6 bases and J by 5 bases, leaving 16 bases between them. Germline V gene data show CDR1 as SGHTA and CDR2 as FQGNSA. This CDR3 has 14 residues. CDR3 sequence: CASSFARAPETQYF. CDR3 in DNA: TGTGCCAGCAGTTTCGCCCGGGCACCGGAGACCCAGTACTTC.

The chain recombines TRBV27 with TRBJ2-1, with no clear D. Between the trimmed V and J ends, which lost 4 bases and 15 bases, there was a span of 16 bases. The length of the CDR3 is 12 residues. Looked up from germline, CDR1 is MNHEY and CDR2 is SMNVEV (reference sequence). The CDR3 sequence is CASSSQRGVWFF. The CDR3 nucleotides are TGTGCCAGCAGTTCTCAGCGCGGTGTATGGTTCTTC.

The chain recombines TRBV7-9 with TRBJ1-2, with unresolved D. V lost 4 bases and J lost 3, with 12 bases in between. CDR1 is SEHNR and CDR2 is FQNEAQ in the germline V gene (reference sequence). The CDR3 runs 14 residues. CDR3 in DNA: TGTGCCAGCAGCTCGCCCCGGGCCTACTATGGCTACACCTTC. Translating gives CASSSPRAYYGYTF.

For this clonotype: At one boundary the junction diverges from the germline segment, which might be a read error. J is TRBJ2-3 and V is TRBV10-1, with D perhaps TRBD2 (6 bases). Germline V gene data show CDR1 as WNHNN and CDR2 as SYGVQD (reference sequence). CDR3 length equals 15 residues. As DNA, the CDR3 is TGCGCCGGCAGAGCGTCCGGGAGTAAGGCAGATACGCAGTATTTT. It specifies CAGRASGSKADTQYF.

The chain has TRBV25-1 and TRBJ2-1, with TRBD1 as a possible D gene (5 bases). Germline lookup yields CDR1 MGHDK and CDR2 SYGVNS. V dropped 0 bases and J dropped 7 bases, with 16 bases sitting between them. The CDR3 spans 16 residues. CDR3: CASSEYHQGPLNEQFF. DNA of the CDR3: TGTGCCAGCAGTGAATATCACCAGGGTCCCCTTAATGAGCAGTTCTTC.

The chain combines TRBV11-2 with TRBJ2-4; no clear D. Trimming shortened V by 1 base and J by 1 base, and 5 bases separated the two germline ends. Germline V gene lookup returns CDR1 SGHAT and CDR2 FQNNGV. The CDR3 sequence is 14 residues long. The CDR3 bases are TGTGCCAGCAGCTTAGTTGGCGCCAAAAACATTCAGTACTTC. This encodes CASSLVGAKNIQYF.

The chain uses TRBV4-1 and TRBJ2-5; D not certain. Germline CDR1 MGHRA, CDR2 YSYEKL. The CDR3 length is 13 residues. V gave up 4 bases and J gave up 11 bases, with 17 bases separating them. The CDR3 DNA follows: TGCGCCAGCAGCCTACCTACGAACAATGAGCAGTACTTC. It specifies CASSLPTNNEQYF.

This clonotype was recorded once. The chain has TRBV4-1 and TRBJ2-7; TRBD1 matches 7 bases. Germline CDR1 MGHRA, CDR2 YSYEKL. J lost 2 bases, V lost 1 base, and 5 bases had no gene match. The CDR3 loop spans 15 amino acids. The CDR3 spells CASSQGGTETYEQYF. CDR3 nucleotides: TGCGCCAGCAGCCAAGGAGGGACAGAGACCTACGAGCAGTACTTC.

The chain is built from TRBV6-5 and TRBJ1-1; 8 nucleotides align to TRBD1. In germline, CDR1 is MNHEY, CDR2 SVGAGI. Trimming cost V 1 base and J 8 bases; bases outside gene matches: 6. CDR3 length equals 14 residues. CDR3 sequence reads: CASSYWDRPDEAFF. CDR3 DNA sequence: TGTGCCAGCAGTTACTGGGACAGGCCCGACGAAGCTTTCTTT.

The chain combines TRBV7-9 with TRBJ1-2; no clear D. Trimming removed 2 bases from V and 2 bases from J, with 18 bases in between. This CDR3 has 17 amino acids. The germline V gene has CDR1 SEHNR and CDR2 FQNEAQ (reference sequence). CDR3 bases: TGTGCCAGCAGCTTACGGGGTCAACTAAATAGAAACTATGGCTACACCTTC. This codes for CASSLRGQLNRNYGYTF.

The chain has TRBV20-1 and TRBJ2-1, with a tentative D call TRBD1 (5 bases). Germline-derived CDR1 and CDR2 are DFQATT and SNEGSKA (reference sequence). Trimming took 3 bases from V and 6 from J, leaving 15 bases between them. There are 14 residues in the CDR3. CDR3 bases: TGCAGTGCTAGCGGGCCTCTAGGGGTCAATGAGCAGTTCTTC. Protein product: CSASGPLGVNEQFF.

V usage is TRBV9 and J usage is TRBJ2-5; a possible D gene is TRBD1 (5 bases). CDR3 length: 14 residues. Trimming removed 0 bases from V and 4 bases from J, with 10 bases in between. The germline gives CDR1 SGDLS, CDR2 YYNGEE. The CDR3 DNA sequence: TGTGCCAGCAGCGTAGGGGGCCGTATAGAGACCCAGTACTTC. Translation: CASSVGGRIETQYF.

This clonotype was detected only a few times. The chain links TRBV4-1 to TRBJ1-2; D ambiguous. The germline V gene has CDR1 MGHRA and CDR2 YSYEKL. The CDR3 consists of 12 residues. Trimming took off 0 bases at V and 9 bases at J, with 8 bases between the two ends. CDR3 DNA sequence: TGCGCCAGCAGCCAAGATCCAGGAAGCTACACCTTC. Its protein product is CASSQDPGSYTF.

The chain joins TRBV20-1 to TRBJ1-2; 8 nucleotides agree with TRBD1. The CDR3 runs 12 residues. Germline V CDR1 and CDR2: DFQATT, SNEGSKA (reference sequence). Germline trimming cut 6 bases from V and 10 bases from J; bases unmatched to any gene: 10. CDR3 in DNA: TGCAGTGCCCTAACCGGGACAGGAGCCTACACCTTC. Its protein is CSALTGTGAYTF.

The chain uses TRBV14 and TRBJ1-6, with 9 bases that match TRBD1. V dropped 3 bases and J dropped 8; count of bases not matched to a gene: 5. Germline V gene lookup returns CDR1 SGHDN and CDR2 FVKESK. This CDR3 is 15 amino acids long. CDR3 DNA: TGTGCCAGCAGCCAGATGGACAGGGGTGATTCACCCCTCCACTTT. This gives the protein CASSQMDRGDSPLHF.

This rearrangement joins TRBV12-3 or TRBV12-4 to TRBJ2-1; D perhaps matches TRBD1 (5 bases). V lost 7 bases, J lost 8 bases, and 18 bases lay in between. CDR3 size: 14 residues. CDR3 sequence: CASMNVGLSYEQFF. DNA for the CDR3: TGTGCCAGCATGAACGTGGGGCTATCCTATGAGCAGTTCTTC.

This clonotype came up once. The chain employs TRBV7-9 and TRBJ2-3; possibly TRBD2 for D (5 bases). There are 16 residues in the CDR3. Trimming took off 1 base at V and 1 base at J, with 12 bases between the two ends. Germline V CDR1 and CDR2: SEHNR, FQNEAQ (reference sequence). The CDR3 reads CASSLVPGLGTDTQYF. CDR3 DNA sequence: TGTGCCAGCAGCTTAGTGCCTGGACTTGGCACAGATACGCAGTATTTT.